This TCR beta chain is from a study of Graves' ophthalmopathy and Graves' hyperthyroidism. Findings and limits, study-wide: The model forecast ophthalmopathy progression, reaching under 71% sensitivity and 72.22% specificity.

This clonotype showed up many times. The target antigen is unknown. Trimming cost V 6 bases and J 0 bases, with 11 bases left between them. Germline assignment: CDR1 MNHEY and CDR2 SVGAGI. The CDR3 has 14 residues. Amplified material comprised TCR beta CDR3 regions derived from RNA transcripts. HTBI primers served in a first-round RT-PCR, which a second-round multiplex PCR followed. In TCRdb, the multiplex PCR reads were re-called with MiXCR into one record per CDR3 protein. The sample has approximately 480,000 distinct CDR3 sequences, approximately 14% seen once. Sequences were obtained from blood. The receptor comes from a woman younger than 45 with Graves' ophthalmopathy. The V gene is TRBV6-5, the J gene TRBJ1-1; possible D gene TRBD1, 5 bases. The CDR3 DNA is TGTGCCAGCAGCTACGACAGAATGAACACTGAAGCTTTCTTT. It codes for CASSYDRMNTEAFF.